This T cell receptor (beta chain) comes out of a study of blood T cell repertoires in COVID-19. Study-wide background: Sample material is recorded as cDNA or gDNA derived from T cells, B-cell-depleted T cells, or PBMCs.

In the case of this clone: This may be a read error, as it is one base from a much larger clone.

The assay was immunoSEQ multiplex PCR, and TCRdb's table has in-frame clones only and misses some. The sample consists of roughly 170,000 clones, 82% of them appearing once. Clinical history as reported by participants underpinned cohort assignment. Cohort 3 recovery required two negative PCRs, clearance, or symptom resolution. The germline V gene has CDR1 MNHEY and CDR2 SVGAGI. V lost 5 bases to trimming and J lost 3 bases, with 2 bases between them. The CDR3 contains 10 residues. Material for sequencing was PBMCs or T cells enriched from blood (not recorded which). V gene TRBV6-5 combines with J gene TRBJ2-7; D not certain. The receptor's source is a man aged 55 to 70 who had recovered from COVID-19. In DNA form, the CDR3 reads TGTGCCAGCAGTCTCTACGAGCAGTACTTC. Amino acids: CASSLYEQYF.